The 27 T cell receptor beta chains reported below all come from one sample, sequenced in a study of blood T cell repertoires in COVID-19 (TCRdb year 2020). The library was made by the immunoSEQ multiplex PCR assay. TCRdb took this table from immuneACCESS and kept in-frame rearrangements with V and J called. Such tables lack part of the clones; where checked against another copy, unresolved V genes explain under half of the gap, and the rest is unexplained. The sample profile shows approximately 150,000 clones; approximately 84% of them were found once. Jointly, the top ten make up less than 3% of the sample. The source material was peripheral blood. These receptors came from an elderly woman with COVID-19, enrolled during active disease.

The rearrangement links TRBV10-3 to TRBJ1-3, with 7 bases lining up with TRBD1. With V trimmed by 10 bases and J by 1 base, 10 bases remained unmatched. Germline CDR1 is ENHRY and CDR2 is SYGVKD. The CDR3 runs to 15 residues. The CDR3 loop reads CATREQGTSGNTIYF. In nucleotides, the CDR3 is TGTGCCACCCGAGAACAGGGGACTTCTGGAAACACCATATATTTT.

In this sample, this clone turned up a few times. The CDR3 DNA reads as TGCAGCGCGGGGCTTACGTTAGCGGGGGGCACAGATACGCAGTATTTT. Encoded protein: CSAGLTLAGGTDTQYF. This chain links TRBV29-1 with TRBJ2-3, with 9 bases aligning to TRBD2. Germline CDR1 and CDR2: SQVTM and ANQGSEA. The CDR3 has 16 residues. Trimming cost V 7 bases and J 1 base; bases outside gene matches: 12.

V is TRBV10-3 and J is TRBJ2-2; 9 bases fit TRBD2. Losses at the gene ends were 6 bases for V and 8 bases for J; bases not matched to a gene: 7. The CDR3 totals 14 residues. Germline V gives CDR1 ENHRY, CDR2 SYGVKD. The CDR3 loop is CAIRTGTSIGELFF. CDR3 coding DNA: TGTGCCATCAGAACCGGGACTAGCATAGGGGAGCTGTTTTTT.

The sample holds a few counts of this clone. The gene calls are TRBV2 and TRBJ2-1; perhaps TRBD2 as D (5 bases). Germline-derived CDR1 and CDR2 are SNHLY and FYNNEI. This CDR3 spans 12 amino acids. Trimming pared 6 bases from V and 9 bases from J, leaving 12 bases between. CDR3 region: CASRPEAGEQFF. The CDR3 coding sequence is TGTGCCAGCAGGCCGGAGGCGGGTGAGCAGTTCTTC.

This sequence joins TRBV2 and TRBJ2-7; D gene ambiguous. Germline CDR1 and CDR2: SNHLY and FYNNEI. V was cut by 2 bases and J by 3 bases, with 8 bases left in between. The CDR3 runs to 13 residues. Here the CDR3 reads CASSEQNFYEQYF. The CDR3 coding sequence is TGTGCCAGCAGTGAACAGAATTTCTACGAGCAGTACTTC.

This sequence joins TRBV19 and TRBJ2-1, with a possible D match to TRBD2 (6 bases). From germline, CDR1 is LNHDA and CDR2 SQIVND (reference sequence). V lost 5 bases to trimming and J lost 4 bases, with 12 bases between them. CDR3 length: 14 residues. This CDR3 reads CASSDGRAYNEQFF. CDR3 nucleotides: TGTGCCAGTAGTGACGGGAGAGCGTACAATGAGCAGTTCTTC.

This chain connects TRBV7-8 to TRBJ2-2; TRBD2 agrees at 14 bases. CDR1 is SGHVS, CDR2 FQNEAQ, per germline. The CDR3 has 16 residues. With V trimmed by 4 bases and J by 4 bases, 2 bases remained unmatched. The DNA for the CDR3 is TGTGCCAGCAGCTGGGGACTAGCGGGAGCCACCGGGGAGCTGTTTTTT. Translating gives CASSWGLAGATGELFF. Full variable domain (missing parts from reference TRBV7-8 and TRBJ2-2): GAGVSQSPRYKVAKRGQDVALRCDPISGHVSLFWYQQALGQGPEFLTYFQNEAQLDKSGLPSDRFFAERPEGSVSTLKIQRTQQEDSAVYLCASSWGLAGATGELFFGEGSRLTVL.

Concerning this clone itself: The identical CDR3 is also encoded by other nucleotide sequences in the sample. The chain employs TRBV28 and TRBJ2-7, with D perhaps TRBD1 (5 bases). V was trimmed by 6 bases and J by 2 bases, leaving 11 bases between them. Germline CDR1 and CDR2: MDHEN and SYDVKM. The CDR3 is made up of 13 amino acids. DNA for the CDR3: TGTGCCAGCAGCTCCTTCAGGGCCTACGAGCAGTACTTC. It is translated as CASSSFRAYEQYF.

CDR3 sequence reads: CASSPTGLAVSSSYNEQFF. CDR3 bases: TGTGCCAGCAGCCCAACGGGACTAGCGGTTTCAAGCTCCTACAATGAGCAGTTCTTC. V usage is TRBV11-2 and J usage is TRBJ2-1; 11 bases align to TRBD2. The CDR3 totals 19 residues. The trim removed 5 bases at V and 0 bases at J, leaving 12 bases unmatched. Germline CDR1 and CDR2: SGHAT and FQNNGV.

This chain connects TRBV10-3 to TRBJ2-1; 12 nucleotides agree with TRBD2. The V gene end was trimmed by 5 bases and the J gene end by 4 bases; junction bases not matched to a gene: 3. The CDR3 loop spans 15 amino acids. Germline CDR1 is ENHRY and CDR2 is SYGVKD. For the CDR3, the DNA is TGTGCCATCAGTCCCGGACTAGCGGGGTACAATGAGCAGTTCTTC. This codes for CAISPGLAGYNEQFF.

The rearrangement joins TRBV5-4 to TRBJ2-1, with 10 bases that match TRBD2. V lost 0 bases and J lost 9; bases outside the gene matches: 12. This CDR3 is 17 amino acids long. In germline, CDR1 is SGHNT, CDR2 YYREEE (reference sequence). CDR3 amino acids: CASSLAGGAGGLSEQFF. CDR3 sequence (DNA): TGTGCCAGCAGCTTGGCGGGTGGAGCGGGGGGGCTTAGTGAGCAGTTCTTC.

The chain carries TRBV5-1 and TRBJ2-1, with TRBD1 matching over 7 bases. The germline gives CDR1 SGHRS, CDR2 YFSETQ. The CDR3 is 14 residues long. With 3 bases clipped from V and 4 bases from J, the junction kept 4 bases outside the gene matches. The CDR3, as DNA: TGCGCCAGCAGCTGGTGGGACAGTTACAATGAGCAGTTCTTC. As protein: CASSWWDSYNEQFF. The full variable domain, rest sourced from reference TRBV5-1 and TRBJ2-1, is KAGVTQTPRYLIKTRGQQVTLSCSPISGHRSVSWYQQTPGQGLQFLFEYFSETQRNKGNFPGRFSGRQFSNSRSEMNVSTLELGDSALYLCASSWWDSYNEQFFGPGTRLTVL.

This clone was observed a single time. The chain has TRBV10-3 and TRBJ2-1, with 7 bases identical to TRBD2. This CDR3 is built from 14 residues. J lost 8 bases, V lost 3 bases, and 7 bases had no gene match. CDR1 is ENHRY and CDR2 is SYGVKD in the germline V gene. The DNA of the CDR3 is TGTGCCATCAGTGATTTGCGGGGGAGGGATGAGCAGTTCTTC. Protein product: CAISDLRGRDEQFF.

This chain connects TRBV11-3 to TRBJ2-3, with a possible D match to TRBD1 (6 bases). The CDR3 consists of 13 residues. The V gene's germline CDR1 is SGHNT and CDR2 YENEEA. The V end lost 4 bases, the J end lost 4 bases, and 9 bases lay between the germline ends. The CDR3 DNA sequence: TGTGCCAGCAGCTCCTACAGGGCAGATACGCAGTATTTT. Translating it yields CASSSYRADTQYF.

This chain connects TRBV5-1 to TRBJ2-2; 9 bases map to TRBD1. The germline gives CDR1 SGHRS, CDR2 YFSETQ. The CDR3 totals 15 residues. The junction had 7 bases not matched to a gene; V was cut back by 3 bases and J by 7 bases. CDR3 sequence: CASSSQQGAGGELFF. In DNA, the CDR3 is TGCGCCAGCAGCTCTCAACAGGGGGCGGGCGGGGAGCTGTTTTTT.

The chain links TRBV19 to TRBJ2-7; 9 nucleotides align to TRBD1. The germline gives CDR1 LNHDA, CDR2 SQIVND (reference sequence). J gave up 3 bases and V 1 base, and 10 bases lay outside the gene matches. The CDR3 runs to 17 residues. CDR3 bases: TGTGCCAGTAGTATAGTAGGGGCCGGGACAGGGCTCTACGAGCAGTACTTC. It is translated as CASSIVGAGTGLYEQYF.

This clone showed up just a few times. The chain employs TRBV28 and TRBJ1-3; D is ambiguous. CDR3 length: 12 residues. V gave up 3 bases and J gave up 4 bases, with 4 bases separating them. Germline CDR1 is MDHEN and CDR2 is SYDVKM. The CDR3 region has the DNA TGTGCCAGCAGTTTTCAAGGAAACACCATATATTTT. This sequence encodes CASSFQGNTIYF. Based on the CDR3 plus reference TRBV28 and TRBJ1-3, the full variable domain is DVKVTQSSRYLVKRTGEKVFLECVQDMDHENMFWYRQDPGLGLRLIYFSYDVKMKEKGDIPEGYSVSREKKERFSLILESASTNQTSMYLCASSFQGNTIYFGEGSWLTVV.

Note on this clone: The junction departs from the called germline gene at one end, perhaps through a read error. This rearrangement joins TRBV5-5 to TRBJ1-1, with a weak D call TRBD1 (5 bases). This CDR3 has 15 residues. Germline CDR1 is SGHKS and CDR2 is YYEKEE (reference sequence). CDR3 in amino acids: CASTLGDSLNTEAFF. CDR3 sequence (DNA): TGTGCCAGCACCTTGGGTGACAGTTTGAACACTGAAGCTTTCTTT.

V is TRBV7-2 and J is TRBJ2-1, with 7 bases lining up with TRBD2. The CDR3 consists of 15 residues. Germline CDR1 SGHTA, CDR2 FQGNSA. V trimming: 3 bases; J trimming: 6 bases; junction bases outside the gene matches: 8. The chain's CDR3 is CASSFGLGAPNEQFF. DNA for the CDR3: TGTGCCAGCAGCTTCGGACTAGGGGCCCCCAATGAGCAGTTCTTC.

The V call is TRBV9, the J call TRBJ1-4, with TRBD1 identical over 9 bases. This CDR3 region has 18 residues. Trimming at V came to 4 bases and at J to 1 base, leaving 11 bases not matched to a gene. Germline V gives CDR1 SGDLS, CDR2 YYNGEE. The CDR3 DNA follows: TGTGCCAGCAGCCCCCGGACAGGGGCCGGGGGAACTAATGAAAAACTGTTTTTT. Translating gives CASSPRTGAGGTNEKLFF.

The chain carries TRBV27 and TRBJ2-5, with D possibly matching TRBD1 (6 bases). Trimming removed 5 bases at V and 5 bases at J, with 18 bases between. Per the germline V gene, CDR1 is MNHEY and CDR2 is SMNVEV (reference sequence). The CDR3 contains 15 residues. CDR3 DNA sequence: TGTGCCAGCAGTGGCGCGGGCAGGGGTTTCGAGACCCAGTACTTC. Residues: CASSGAGRGFETQYF.

The chain employs TRBV28 and TRBJ1-1; 8 nucleotides match TRBD1. CDR3 length equals 14 residues. Losses at the gene ends were 3 bases for V and 5 bases for J; bases not matched to a gene: 5. Germline loops: CDR1 MDHEN, CDR2 SYDVKM. This CDR3 is CASSLGQVSTEAFF. CDR3 nucleotides: TGTGCCAGCAGTTTGGGACAGGTTAGTACTGAAGCTTTCTTT.

The rearrangement links TRBV18 to TRBJ1-4; D not certain. Per germline, CDR1 KGHSH and CDR2 LQKENI. The V end was cut by 4 bases, the J end by 4 bases, with 16 bases between. The CDR3 runs 16 residues. The CDR3 reads CASSRGEGSHNEKLFF. The CDR3 DNA is TGTGCCAGCTCACGGGGTGAAGGGAGCCATAATGAAAAACTGTTTTTT.

The chain carries TRBV30 and TRBJ1-2; 11 bases are a match to TRBD1. The CDR3 has 13 residues. Unmatched junction bases numbered 6, after V lost 7 bases and J lost 5 bases. Germline V lookup: CDR1 GTSNPN, CDR2 SVGIG (reference sequence). The CDR3, as DNA: TGTGCCTCGTACCGGGACAGGGGGTATGGCTACACCTTC. This gives the protein CASYRDRGYGYTF.

This rearrangement joins TRBV19 to TRBJ2-3; 9 nucleotides line up with TRBD2. There are 17 residues in the CDR3. The V gene's germline CDR1 is LNHDA and CDR2 SQIVND (reference sequence). The V segment lost 1 base and the J segment 4 bases; nucleotides outside the gene matches: 9. The CDR3 spells CASSIGMASGVADTQYF. DNA of the CDR3: TGTGCCAGTAGTATAGGAATGGCTAGCGGGGTAGCAGATACGCAGTATTTT. The whole variable domain, remainder taken from reference TRBV19 and TRBJ2-3, is DGGITQSPKYLFRKEGQNVTLSCEQNLNHDAMYWYRQDPGQGLRLIYYSQIVNDFQKGDIAEGYSVSREKKESFPLTVTSAQKNPTAFYLCASSIGMASGVADTQYFGPGTRLTVL.

The rearrangement joins TRBV6-5 to TRBJ1-4, with 7 bases matching TRBD1. CDR3 length: 15 residues. CDR1 MNHEY and CDR2 SVGAGI come from the germline V gene. J was trimmed by 6 bases and V by 0 bases; bases with no gene match: 4. CDR3 sequence: CASSYSGRGDEKLFF. DNA for the CDR3: TGTGCCAGCAGTTACTCAGGCAGGGGGGATGAAAAACTGTTTTTT.

The V gene is TRBV6-5, the J gene TRBJ1-2; possible D gene TRBD1, 6 bases. V was clipped by 6 bases and J by 8 bases, with 16 bases between them. The CDR3 sequence is 13 residues long. The V gene's germline CDR1 is MNHEY and CDR2 SVGAGI. Here the CDR3 DNA reads TGTGCCAGCAGACAACCACAGGGTTTCGGCTACACCTTC. As protein: CASRQPQGFGYTF.